These T cell receptor beta chains were read from a single sample in a study of glioma-infiltrating T cells. TCRdb analysed the multiplex PCR reads with MiXCR anew, one entry per CDR3 protein. The sample has around 170,000 distinct CDR3 sequences, around 40% seen once; the top ten hold over 4%. The specimen sequenced was glioma tissue, nonneoplastic brain tissue, or PBMCs (not recorded which). These receptors originate from a human donor with low-grade glioma or glioblastoma, undergoing nonglioma brain surgery, or in good health (not recorded which). CDR3s include the opening cysteine and the closing phenylalanine or tryptophan.

j_call: TRBJ2-1; v_call: TRBV18; cdr3_aa: CASSPAKGYNEQFF
j_call: TRBJ2-2; v_call: TRBV28; cdr3_aa: CASRPPRDRFTWELFF
j_call: TRBJ1-1; v_call: TRBV19; cdr3_aa: CASSIVEGLGTEAFF
j_call: TRBJ2-5; v_call: TRBV3-1; cdr3_aa: CASSQGLTRHQETQYF
j_call: TRBJ2-5; v_call: TRBV7-2; cdr3_aa: CASSQGVRAETQYF
j_call: TRBJ2-5; v_call: TRBV10-3; cdr3_aa: CAISDTPETQYF
j_call: TRBJ1-5; v_call: TRBV2; cdr3_aa: CASRGGGYQPQHF
j_call: TRBJ2-2; v_call: TRBV6-2/TRBV6-3; cdr3_aa: CASSYSRGTGELFF
j_call: TRBJ2-5; v_call: TRBV7-2; cdr3_aa: CASSLVLGETQYF
j_call: TRBJ2-1; v_call: TRBV29-1; cdr3_aa: CSVEEGGSYNEQFF
j_call: TRBJ2-7; v_call: TRBV4-1; cdr3_aa: CASSQAVNYEQYF
j_call: TRBJ1-5; v_call: TRBV10-3; cdr3_aa: CAISESRGPQPQHF
j_call: TRBJ2-1; v_call: TRBV4-1; cdr3_aa: CASSQEGSSYNEQFF
j_call: TRBJ2-7; v_call: TRBV6-1; cdr3_aa: CARSPEGGYEQYF
j_call: TRBJ2-3; v_call: TRBV20-1; cdr3_aa: CSARNQRSTDTQYF
j_call: TRBJ2-7; v_call: TRBV28; cdr3_aa: CASSPDRGGSYERYF
j_call: TRBJ2-3; v_call: TRBV20-1; cdr3_aa: CSATRLAGETDTQYF
j_call: TRBJ1-2; v_call: TRBV15; cdr3_aa: CATSSSGRGYTF
j_call: TRBJ2-5; v_call: TRBV18; cdr3_aa: CASSPDLQETQYF
j_call: TRBJ1-5; v_call: TRBV6-1; cdr3_aa: CAISESMINHPQHF
j_call: TRBJ1-5; v_call: TRBV2; cdr3_aa: CASSEWDRGNQPQHF
j_call: TRBJ2-2; v_call: TRBV24-1; cdr3_aa: CATSVPPTGELFF
j_call: TRBJ2-5; v_call: TRBV28; cdr3_aa: CASSLLALYQETQYF
j_call: TRBJ2-1; v_call: TRBV7-3; cdr3_aa: CASSARQGARTEQFF
j_call: TRBJ2-3; v_call: TRBV20-1; cdr3_aa: CSASPGQGTDTQYF
j_call: TRBJ2-3; v_call: TRBV14; cdr3_aa: CASSQVRAGADTQYF
j_call: TRBJ2-5; v_call: TRBV27; cdr3_aa: CASSPRTGGETQYF
j_call: -; v_call: TRBV6-2/TRBV6-3; cdr3_aa: CASSGATSGSYNEQFF
j_call: TRBJ2-1; v_call: TRBV2; cdr3_aa: CASSLLAWLAGSTYNEQFF
j_call: TRBJ2-5; v_call: TRBV15; cdr3_aa: CATSRAQETQYF
j_call: TRBJ2-1; v_call: TRBV20-1; cdr3_aa: CSARRQGPNEQFF
j_call: TRBJ2-7; v_call: TRBV27; cdr3_aa: CASSLSGANYEQYF
j_call: TRBJ2-7; v_call: TRBV19; cdr3_aa: CASNPSGQGLNEQYF
j_call: TRBJ2-5; v_call: TRBV20-1; cdr3_aa: CSASQAEMYQETQYF
j_call: TRBJ2-1; v_call: TRBV6-4; cdr3_aa: CASSREARGNEQFF
j_call: TRBJ2-5; v_call: TRBV19; cdr3_aa: CASSPMGLETQYF
j_call: TRBJ2-7; v_call: TRBV20-1; cdr3_aa: CSARDRGVYEQYF
j_call: TRBJ2-2; v_call: TRBV11-1; cdr3_aa: CASRKTSGMNTGELFF
j_call: TRBJ2-7; v_call: TRBV7-8; cdr3_aa: CASSLNPGAYEQYF
j_call: TRBJ1-4; v_call: TRBV7-2; cdr3_aa: CASSQPGGEKLFF
j_call: TRBJ1-1; v_call: TRBV28; cdr3_aa: CASSPQGHEQRHTESFF
j_call: TRBJ1-5; v_call: TRBV6-2/TRBV6-3; cdr3_aa: CASSVVCQPQQF
j_call: TRBJ1-5; v_call: TRBV28; cdr3_aa: CASNRGNQPQHF
j_call: TRBJ2-3; v_call: TRBV6-6; cdr3_aa: CASSYLGTARDTQYF
j_call: TRBJ2-7; v_call: TRBV12-3/TRBV12-4; cdr3_aa: CASSFSEQYF
j_call: TRBJ1-1; v_call: TRBV7-9; cdr3_aa: CASSRGTGWTEAFF
j_call: TRBJ2-1; v_call: TRBV29-1; cdr3_aa: CSVSYNEQFF
j_call: TRBJ1-1; v_call: TRBV19; cdr3_aa: CASSSITDSAAFKAFF
j_call: TRBJ2-3; v_call: TRBV7-2; cdr3_aa: CASSLARPATDTQYF
j_call: TRBJ2-1; v_call: TRBV19; cdr3_aa: CASSTVPEIYNEQFF
j_call: TRBJ2-1; v_call: TRBV4-2; cdr3_aa: CASSQDESREQFF
j_call: TRBJ2-7; v_call: TRBV6-1; cdr3_aa: CASTFGVNGQSYEQYF